This T cell receptor (beta chain) was sequenced during a study of OX40 agonist ivuxolimab in advanced cancers. The table lists this clone with a count of one. What it binds is not known. The repertoire was sequenced with immunoSEQ multiplex PCR; TCRdb's copy has only in-frame clones and lacks some. The sample has tens of thousands of clones, approximately 84% seen once. Trimming stripped 4 bases from V and 9 bases from J, with 20 bases between. Germline-derived CDR1 and CDR2 are SGHDT and YYEEEE. The CDR3 spans 14 residues. Findings of the study overall: Clonal expansion among partial responders at 0.1-3.0 mg/kg ranked near the lowest.

This sequence originates from an adult with an advanced solid tumor such as melanoma, head and neck, liver or kidney cancer. V gene TRBV5-6 combines with J gene TRBJ2-7; perhaps D is TRBD1 or TRBD2 (5 bases each). Sequenced material: CD4+ or CD8+ T cells sorted from blood, taken in a trial of the OX40 agonist ivuxolimab. The CDR3 sequence is CASSIAGTSFGQYF. The CDR3 nucleotides read TGTGCCAGCAGCATCGCCGGGACGAGCTTCGGGCAGTACTTC.